This T cell receptor beta chain was captured by sequencing in a study of blood T cell repertoires in COVID-19. About the research overall: Whether acute or convalescent, the COVID-19 samples came from the United States, Italy and Spain.

In the original analysis: Quantification of nucleated cells was approximated via reference gene primer amplification. Method: immunoSEQ multiplex PCR; TCRdb's copy keeps in-frame clones and lacks some. V, J and clone size derive from that table, while D and trimming were established from the DNA sequence. The table lists over 80,000 clones, 89% of them singletons. Between the trimmed V and J ends, which lost 1 base and 6 bases, there was a span of 9 bases. The germline V gene has CDR1 KGHSH and CDR2 LQKENI. There are 13 residues in the CDR3. V usage is TRBV18 and J usage is TRBJ1-2; D is perhaps TRBD1 (6 bases). Sequenced sample: peripheral blood. The TCR sequence derives from a man aged 45-65 years with acute or convalescent COVID-19. CDR3 amino acids: CASSPQGENGYTF. The CDR3, as DNA: TGTGCCAGCTCACCACAGGGGGAAAATGGCTACACCTTC.